This T cell receptor (beta chain) was identified in a study of T-cell memory formation after mild COVID-19. 5'RACE primed from the constant segment yielded TCR alpha and TCR beta cDNA libraries bearing sample barcodes and UMIs. MiXCR, applied by TCRdb to the 5' RACE reads, yields one record per CDR3 protein. Here the sample spans 350,000 to 450,000 distinct CDR3 sequences, under 15% being singletons. Trimming took 4 bases from V and 5 from J; bases not matched to a gene: 8. The length of the CDR3 is 15 residues. Per the germline V gene, CDR1 is MNHEY and CDR2 is SVGEGT. This clonotype was seen only once.

The rearrangement joins TRBV6-2 or TRBV6-3 to TRBJ2-5, with TRBD2 matching 9 bases. Sequenced material: PBMCs or a T cell subset sorted from them (not recorded which). The TCR was taken from a man between 18 and 35 years old who had mild COVID-19 (a few samples of this study predate the infection). Cell type and time point are not known. CDR3: CASSSERGVRETQYF. CDR3 sequence (DNA): TGTGCCAGCAGTTCCGAGCGGGGGGTTCGGGAGACCCAGTACTTC.